Following are 24 T cell receptor beta chains from one sample sequenced in a study of T cells after yellow fever vaccination. TCRdb re-called the 5' RACE reads through MiXCR, storing one row per CDR3 protein. The table shows a few hundred thousand distinct CDR3 sequences, with 5.2% occurring only once. This sample comprised CD4+ T cells sorted from PBMCs, obtained on the day of the yellow fever booster vaccination. The receptors stem from a man aged 18 to 30 who received the YFV17D yellow fever vaccine.

The chain joins TRBV20-1 to TRBJ2-3; D could derive from TRBD1 or TRBD2 (5 bases each). The V end lost 1 base, the J end lost 11 bases, and 19 bases lay between the germline ends. Germline CDR1 is DFQATT and CDR2 is SNEGSKA (reference sequence). This CDR3 contains 14 residues. CDR3 sequence (DNA): TGCAGTGCTAGAGCCCGGGACGTTCGTTCGGGGCAGTATTTT. Amino acids: CSARARDVRSGQYF.

Ten or more counts support this clonotype. The chain combines TRBV7-2 with TRBJ1-6, with D tentatively TRBD1 (5 bases). The germline V gene has CDR1 SGHTA and CDR2 FQGNSA. V shed 1 base and J shed 8 bases, with 9 bases lying between them. CDR3 size: 14 residues. The CDR3 DNA reads as TGTGCCAGCAGCTTAGAAGCAGGGTATTCACCCCTCCACTTT. Amino acid sequence: CASSLEAGYSPLHF.

The sample holds one count of this clonotype. The chain joins TRBV7-2 to TRBJ1-4; D unresolved. The CDR3 contains 15 residues. Trimming cost V 2 bases and J 3 bases, with 10 bases left between them. CDR1 is SGHTA, CDR2 FQGNSA, per germline. The CDR3 DNA reads TGTGCCAGCAGCTTATTTTACGGGTCTAATGAAAAACTGTTTTTT. Its translation: CASSLFYGSNEKLFF. The full variable domain, with the rest looked up from reference TRBV7-2 and TRBJ1-4, is GAGVSQSPSNKVTEKGKDVELRCDPISGHTALYWYRQSLGQGLEFLIYFQGNSAPDKSGLPSDRFSAERTGGSVSTLTIQRTQQEDSAVYLCASSLFYGSNEKLFFGSGTQLSVL.

This rearrangement joins TRBV20-1 to TRBJ2-7; 10 nucleotides align to TRBD2. Trimming took 0 bases from V and 6 from J; bases not matched to a gene: 5. CDR3 length: 14 amino acids. Germline V gene sequence: CDR1 DFQATT, CDR2 SNEGSKA (reference sequence). CDR3: CSARDGVAGGEQYF. The CDR3 DNA sequence: TGCAGTGCTAGAGATGGGGTAGCGGGAGGCGAGCAGTACTTC.

Ten or more counts support this clonotype. The rearrangement links TRBV10-2 to TRBJ1-3, with D tentatively TRBD1 (5 bases). This CDR3 spans 14 amino acids. Germline CDR1 WSHSY, CDR2 SAAADI. V was shortened by 6 bases and J by 4 bases, with 13 bases between the two germline ends. For the CDR3, the DNA is TGCGCCAGCAGGCCCCAGGGAATCGGAAACACCATATATTTT. Protein: CASRPQGIGNTIYF.

This clonotype was observed a few times. The genes are TRBV29-1 and TRBJ2-2; D is possibly TRBD2 (5 bases). The germline V gene has CDR1 SQVTM and CDR2 ANQGSEA. The V gene lost 1 base and the J gene lost 1 base, with 10 bases spanning the gap. The CDR3 contains 15 residues. Written as DNA, the CDR3 is TGCAGCGTTGAAGGGCCTCGGGAGAACACCGGGGAGCTGTTTTTT. Translated, it gives CSVEGPRENTGELFF.

The chain employs TRBV29-1 and TRBJ2-1; TRBD2 matches 12 bases. V dropped 4 bases and J dropped 7; count of bases not matched to a gene: 5. CDR1 and CDR2 (germline): SQVTM, ANQGSEA. This CDR3 is built from 14 residues. The CDR3: CSVGLAGGVNEQFF. The CDR3, as DNA: TGCAGCGTTGGTCTAGCGGGGGGGGTTAATGAGCAGTTCTTC.

In its sample, this clonotype was seen a few times. The chain has TRBV2 and TRBJ2-5; perhaps TRBD2 as D (5 bases). The CDR3 covers 14 residues. Trimming cost V 4 bases and J 1 base, with 10 bases left between them. Germline V gives CDR1 SNHLY, CDR2 FYNNEI. The CDR3 sequence is CASSAGTSQETQYF. CDR3 nucleotides: TGTGCCAGCAGTGCTGGTACTAGCCAAGAGACCCAGTACTTC.

This clonotype has ten or more counts. The chain recombines TRBV28 with TRBJ2-3; 8 bases line up with TRBD1. CDR3 size: 14 residues. Germline trimming cut 7 bases from V and 2 bases from J; bases unmatched to any gene: 5. Germline CDR1 and CDR2: MDHEN and SYDVKM. The CDR3, as DNA: TGTGCCAGCACCTCGGGACAGGACACAGATACGCAGTATTTT. Translating it yields CASTSGQDTDTQYF.

The rearrangement joins TRBV11-1 to TRBJ2-1, with TRBD2 matching 8 bases. The CDR3 covers 16 residues. V gave up 2 bases and J gave up 7 bases; unmatched junction bases: 10. Germline-derived CDR1 and CDR2 are SGHAT and FQDESV (reference sequence). CDR3 amino acids: CASSLPIAGSRNEQFF. In DNA, the CDR3 is TGTGCCAGCAGCTTACCGATAGCGGGGTCCCGGAATGAGCAGTTCTTC.

The table lists this clonotype with a few counts. This chain joins TRBV6-5 and TRBJ2-7; 10 bases map to TRBD2. The germline CDR1 and CDR2 sequences are MNHEY and SVGAGI. This CDR3 comprises 15 residues. The J segment lost 12 bases and the V segment lost 5 bases, leaving 16 bases of the junction unmatched. The CDR3 reads CASSPTGALAGTGYF. The DNA for the CDR3 is TGTGCCAGCAGTCCAACCGGGGCACTAGCGGGGACGGGGTACTTC.

This clonotype came up a few times. The chain links TRBV5-4 to TRBJ2-1; 8 nucleotides line up with TRBD2. The CDR3 has 19 amino acids. CDR1 SGHNT and CDR2 YYREEE come from the germline V gene (reference sequence). Trimming took 4 bases from V and 8 from J; bases not matched to a gene: 23. The DNA of the CDR3 is TGTGCCAGCAGCCTTCGTGCTATCCGCGGGACTAGTATCCTGGATGAGCAGTTCTTC. This encodes CASSLRAIRGTSILDEQFF.

This clonotype showed up just a few times. This chain uses TRBV5-1 with TRBJ1-1, with D unclear. V lost 0 bases to trimming and J lost 0 bases, with 18 bases between them. Germline V CDR1 and CDR2: SGHRS, YFSETQ. The CDR3 sequence is 18 residues long. The CDR3 sequence: CASSLGVSSIGMNTEAFF. The CDR3 DNA reads as TGCGCCAGCAGCTTGGGGGTCTCGTCGATAGGGATGAACACTGAAGCTTTCTTT.

This clonotype was seen many times. The chain links TRBV5-1 to TRBJ1-1; 11 nucleotides line up with TRBD1. The V segment lost 0 bases and the J segment 10 bases; nucleotides outside the gene matches: 2. Germline-derived CDR1 and CDR2 are SGHRS and YFSETQ. This CDR3 has 13 residues. For the CDR3, the DNA is TGCGCCAGCAGCTTGGGGGACAGGGGGTCAGCTTTCTTT. It encodes CASSLGDRGSAFF.

Ten or more counts support this clonotype. The J gene is TRBJ1-5, the V gene TRBV5-5; D gene unclear. The CDR3 covers 15 residues. Trimming left V 0 bases short and J 0 bases short, with 7 bases between. Germline V gene data show CDR1 as SGHKS and CDR2 as YYEKEE (reference sequence). The CDR3: CASSLVGISNQPQHF. CDR3 DNA: TGTGCCAGCAGCTTGGTCGGGATTAGCAATCAGCCCCAGCATTTT.

The chain recombines TRBV4-3 with TRBJ1-2, with 7 nucleotides matching TRBD1. The CDR3 runs to 15 residues. Germline assignment: CDR1 LGHNA and CDR2 YSLEER. The J segment lost 4 bases and the V segment lost 1 base, leaving 6 bases of the junction unmatched. CDR3 nucleotide sequence: TGCGCCAGCAGCCAAGCTCGACAGGGACGCTATGGCTACACCTTC. It encodes CASSQARQGRYGYTF.

This clonotype has ten or more counts. V gene TRBV7-6 combines with J gene TRBJ1-3; D ambiguous. Per the germline V gene, CDR1 is SGHVS and CDR2 is FNYEAQ. The CDR3 sequence is 15 residues long. The V end was cut by 1 base, the J end by 4 bases, with 11 bases between. CDR3 region: CASSLVGESGNTIYF. CDR3 DNA: TGTGCCAGCAGCTTAGTCGGGGAATCCGGAAACACCATATATTTT. Together with reference TRBV7-6 and TRBJ1-3, the CDR3 gives the full variable domain: GAGVSQSPRYKVTKRGQDVALRCDPISGHVSLYWYRQALGQGPEFLTYFNYEAQQDKSGLPNDRFSAERPEGSISTLTIQRTEQRDSAMYRCASSLVGESGNTIYFGEGSWLTVV.

This clonotype was detected ten times or more. The CDR3 bases are TGCAGCGCCAAGACCGACGCGGGATGGGAAAAACTGTTTTTT. Translation: CSAKTDAGWEKLFF. The chain carries TRBV29-1 and TRBJ1-4; D uncertain. CDR1 and CDR2 (germline): SQVTM, ANQGSEA. V lost 7 bases to trimming and J lost 8 bases, with 20 bases between them. This CDR3 contains 14 residues.

This clonotype was seen a few times. The V call is TRBV6-2 or TRBV6-3, the J call TRBJ2-3, with 8 bases identical to TRBD2. Germline loops: CDR1 MNHEY, CDR2 SVGEGT. The junction had 13 bases not matched to a gene; V was cut back by 0 bases and J by 5 bases. This CDR3 spans 18 amino acids. In nucleotides, the CDR3 is TGTGCCAGCAGTTACTCCCCATTATCGGGGGGGGCCCAAGATACGCAGTATTTT. Residues: CASSYSPLSGGAQDTQYF.

CDR3 sequence (DNA): TGTGCCAGCAGCCGCCGGGATCCGAGCACCCTCCACTTT. Amino acids: CASSRRDPSTLHF. The gene calls are TRBV7-2 and TRBJ1-6, with no clear D. Deletions cut 5 bases from V and 14 bases from J, with 16 bases between. Looked up from germline, CDR1 is SGHTA and CDR2 is FQGNSA. The CDR3 covers 13 residues.

Regarding this clonotype: Mismatch with germline at one junction end may stem from a read error. The V call is TRBV20-1, the J call TRBJ1-1; TRBD1 might be the D (6 bases). In germline, CDR1 is DFQATT, CDR2 SNEGSKA (reference sequence). The CDR3 is 14 residues long. The CDR3 protein is CSAGGPGGNTAAFF. CDR3 sequence (DNA): TGCAGTGCCGGGGGGCCGGGGGGAAACACTGCAGCTTTCTTT.

This clonotype has only a few counts. This chain uses TRBV6-5 with TRBJ1-5, with a weak D call TRBD1 (6 bases). The CDR3 has 15 residues. Germline V gene sequence: CDR1 MNHEY, CDR2 SVGAGI. V lost 7 bases and J lost 0, with 13 bases in between. The CDR3 loop is CASNTGQTSNQPQHF. CDR3 sequence (DNA): TGTGCCAGCAATACGGGACAAACTAGCAATCAGCCCCAGCATTTT.

This clonotype appeared many times. This chain connects TRBV7-4 to TRBJ2-7; D perhaps matches TRBD2 (6 bases). V lost 4 bases and J lost 6, with 13 bases in between. The CDR3 extends over 13 amino acids. Germline-derived CDR1 and CDR2 are SGHVT and SQSDAQ. CDR3 DNA: TGTGCCAGCAGCTCCGGGAGAGGTAGCGAGCAGTACGTC. It is translated as CASSSGRGSEQYV.

This clonotype was seen ten or more times. The CDR3, as DNA: TGTGCCAGCAGTTACAGCCCTAGCGGGGGGATATACAATGAGCAGTTCTTC. This translates into CASSYSPSGGIYNEQFF. The chain has TRBV6-2 or TRBV6-3 and TRBJ2-1, with 11 bases aligning to TRBD2. The V gene's germline CDR1 is MNHEY and CDR2 SVGEGT. Unmatched junction bases numbered 7, after V lost 2 bases and J lost 4 bases. This CDR3 has 17 residues.